Shown below are 3 T cell receptor beta chains from a single sample sequenced in a study of CD8 T cells in ankylosing spondylitis. TCRdb independently ran MiXCR on the 5' RACE reads; one entry per CDR3 protein. Counted here are about 66,000 distinct CDR3 sequences, roughly 6.2% occurring once; the ten biggest clones make up around 5%. Sequencing used synovial fluid, either unsorted or a sorted T cell fraction (not recorded which). All receptors come from a male donor with ankylosing spondylitis.

The chain links TRBV30 to TRBJ2-7; D is possibly TRBD1 (5 bases). Germline V CDR1 and CDR2: GTSNPN, SVGIG (reference sequence). V lost 0 bases and J 4 bases, leaving 16 bases between the germline ends. The CDR3 is made up of 15 amino acids. CDR3 sequence: CAWSVLRAGKYEQYF. The CDR3 coding sequence is TGTGCCTGGAGTGTACTACGGGCAGGGAAGTACGAGCAGTACTTC.

The genes are TRBV7-9 and TRBJ1-1; D might be TRBD1 (5 bases). The germline gives CDR1 SEHNR, CDR2 FQNEAQ (reference sequence). Deletions cut 6 bases from V and 11 bases from J, with 22 bases between. The CDR3 sequence is 14 residues long. CDR3 region: CASRGVQAEGRAFF. Written as DNA, the CDR3 is TGTGCCAGCAGGGGGGTCCAGGCCGAGGGACGGGCTTTCTTT.

Ten or more counts support this clonotype. The V and J genes are TRBV6-5 and TRBJ2-1; 11 bases line up with TRBD2. CDR3 length equals 16 residues. Germline CDR1 and CDR2: MNHEY and SVGAGI. Unmatched junction bases numbered 4, after V lost 4 bases and J lost 2 bases. As DNA, the CDR3 is TGTGCCAGCAGTTCCTATAGCGGGAGGGCCTACAATGAGCAGTTCTTC. Translation: CASSSYSGRAYNEQFF.